This T cell receptor beta chain derives from a study of naive and memory T cell subsets. Regarding the study as a whole: The power law exponent of TCR abundance differed between naive and memory cells. Naive repertoires, especially CD8, held a few larger clonotypes, possibly memory cells re-expressing CD45RA.

Trimming shortened V by 8 bases and J by 1 base, and 14 bases separated the two germline ends. The CDR3 covers 14 residues. Comments on this clonotype: Its antigen is not known.

An equimolar mix of two oligonucleotides served as the beta constant-region primer for TRBC1 and TRBC2. The ligated cDNA underwent four PCR rounds using SP2 and nested alpha and beta constant-region primers. One entry per CDR3 protein, called by TCRdb with MiXCR from the UMI-ligation and nested PCR reads. Of about 99,000 distinct CDR3 sequences listed, more than 12% are singletons. After the first PCR, alpha and beta chain libraries were processed separately. Cells stained for CD3, CD4, CD8, CD45RA and CD27 were sorted into four subsets. The receptor was derived from a human donor in good health. V is TRBV12-3 or TRBV12-4 and J is TRBJ1-1, with D possibly being TRBD1 (5 bases). Sequencing was performed on naive CD8+ T cells from blood. CDR3 sequence reads: CASHSGHPNTEAFF. CDR3 nucleotides: TGTGCCAGCCATTCCGGACACCCGAACACTGAAGCTTTCTTT.